A single sample gave rise to the 24 T cell receptor beta chains below, sequenced in a study of cytomegalovirus exposure and HLA in healthy donors. Use of 60 Vbeta and 13 Jbeta primers characterized the PCR. Only in-frame clones appear in the TCRdb table, and some are missing; sequencing was by immunoSEQ multiplex PCR. The sample includes under 90,000 clones, approximately 75% of them seen just once. Material: PBMCs. The receptors were sampled from a woman between 40 and 50 years old in good health and CMV-seronegative.

This clone occurred once. In nucleotides, the CDR3 is TGTGCCAGCAGTTACTCCTTTTACAATGAGCAGTTCTTC. Its protein product is CASSYSFYNEQFF. The J gene is TRBJ2-1, the V gene TRBV6-6; no clear D. Germline-derived CDR1 and CDR2 are MNHNY and SVGAGI (reference sequence). Trimming shortened V by 0 bases and J by 4 bases, and 4 bases separated the two germline ends. The CDR3 covers 13 residues.

V usage is TRBV19 and J usage is TRBJ2-3, with D possibly TRBD1 on 5 matching bases. The CDR3 runs to 10 residues. CDR1 LNHDA and CDR2 SQIVND come from the germline V gene (reference sequence). The CDR3 region is CARGGNTQYF. The DNA of the CDR3 is TGTGCAAGGGGTGGGAATACGCAGTATTTT.

The rearrangement uses TRBV9 and TRBJ2-5; weak D call: TRBD2 (5 bases). Near its end, the DNA agrees better with TRBJ2-7, so the J call may be wrong. The CDR3 has 13 amino acids. The germline gives CDR1 SGDLS, CDR2 YYNGEE. CDR3 region: CASSPWTVDEQYF. CDR3 nucleotides: TGTGCCAGCAGCCCTTGGACTGTCGACGAGCAGTACTTC.

The V gene is TRBV4-3, the J gene TRBJ2-7; 8 nucleotides agree with TRBD2. V dropped 0 bases and J dropped 0; count of bases not matched to a gene: 10. Germline CDR1 LGHNA, CDR2 YSLEER. This CDR3 is built from 18 residues. The CDR3 spells CASSQDWASGSTSYEQYF. The DNA of the CDR3 is TGCGCCAGCAGCCAAGATTGGGCTAGCGGGTCTACCTCCTACGAGCAGTACTTC.

The chain uses TRBV5-1 and TRBJ1-4; D may be TRBD1 (5 bases). CDR1 is SGHRS, CDR2 YFSETQ, per germline. The CDR3 loop spans 15 amino acids. V was cut by 1 base and J by 2 bases, with 9 bases left in between. CDR3 amino acids: CASSLQGNTNEKLFF. The CDR3 coding sequence is TGCGCCAGCAGCTTGCAGGGTAATACTAATGAAAAACTGTTTTTT.

V gene TRBV7-3 combines with J gene TRBJ2-5; 11 positions match TRBD2. The CDR3 contains 15 residues. Germline V gives CDR1 SGHTA, CDR2 FQGTGA. J lost 5 bases, V lost 4 bases, and 6 bases had no gene match. For the CDR3, the DNA is TGTGCCAGCAGCTCCACTAGCGGGGGCTCGGAGACCCAGTACTTC. Encoded protein: CASSSTSGGSETQYF.

This clone was observed a few times. The chain carries TRBV15 and TRBJ2-6; the D gene is possibly TRBD2 (6 bases). The CDR3 totals 17 residues. CDR1 is LNHNV, CDR2 YYDKDF, per germline (reference sequence). V was pared by 0 bases and J by 4 bases, with 13 bases between. Written as DNA, the CDR3 is TGTGCCACCAGCAGAGATGGCGATCGGGGGGGGGCCAACGTCCTGACTTTC. Its protein product is CATSRDGDRGGANVLTF.

V usage is TRBV5-1 and J usage is TRBJ1-5; 9 bases are shared with TRBD1. V lost 4 bases and J lost 6; bases outside the gene matches: 8. This CDR3 region has 15 residues. From germline, CDR1 is SGHRS and CDR2 YFSETQ. The CDR3 region has the DNA TGCGCCAGCAGCCCCGGACAGGGGAGGGGTCAGCCCCAGCATTTT. This encodes CASSPGQGRGQPQHF.

The chain employs TRBV11-2 and TRBJ1-2; D is unclear. In germline, CDR1 is SGHAT, CDR2 FQNNGV. The CDR3 totals 16 residues. V lost 1 base and J 0 bases, leaving 12 bases between the germline ends. The DNA for the CDR3 is TGTGCCAGCAGCTTAGTCGTGGGCGGGACTAACTATGGCTACACCTTC. This encodes CASSLVVGGTNYGYTF.

J is TRBJ2-5 and V is TRBV7-9, with TRBD2 identical over 9 bases. The CDR3 contains 16 residues. CDR1 is SEHNR, CDR2 FQNEAQ, per germline (reference sequence). The trim removed 5 bases at V and 5 bases at J, leaving 12 bases unmatched. The CDR3 coding sequence is TGTGCCAGCAGCCCGATGAGTACTAGCGGGTGGGAGACCCAGTACTTC. This translates into CASSPMSTSGWETQYF.

The chain combines TRBV7-9 with TRBJ2-3, with a possible D match to TRBD1 (6 bases). Germline V gene lookup returns CDR1 SEHNR and CDR2 FQNEAQ (reference sequence). This CDR3 spans 15 amino acids. V dropped 5 bases and J dropped 3 bases, with 15 bases sitting between them. The CDR3 nucleotides are TGTGCCAGCAGCCCTACAGGGTACGATACAGATACGCAGTATTTT. Translating gives CASSPTGYDTDTQYF.

The gene calls are TRBV15 and TRBJ2-1, with 7 bases fitting TRBD1. Trimming cost V 0 bases and J 12 bases; bases outside gene matches: 8. Germline CDR1 and CDR2: LNHNV and YYDKDF (reference sequence). This CDR3 spans 14 amino acids. CDR3: CATSRDTGVGAQFF. The DNA for the CDR3 is TGTGCCACCAGCAGAGATACAGGGGTCGGGGCGCAGTTCTTC.

Here the CDR3 reads CASSPTGGSGNTIYF. The CDR3 nucleotides read TGTGCCAGCAGCCCTACAGGGGGCTCTGGAAACACCATATATTTT. The chain links TRBV5-6 to TRBJ1-3; 8 nucleotides align to TRBD1. Germline trimming cut 4 bases from V and 0 bases from J; bases unmatched to any gene: 3. There are 15 residues in the CDR3. Germline V lookup: CDR1 SGHDT, CDR2 YYEEEE.

There are a few counts of this clone. The gene calls are TRBV2 and TRBJ2-7; TRBD2 aligns across 9 bases. Per the germline V gene, CDR1 is SNHLY and CDR2 is FYNNEI. The CDR3 consists of 17 residues. The ends lost 2 bases at V and 0 bases at J; junction bases unmatched: 8. For the CDR3, the DNA is TGTGCCAGCAGTGAATCGTTTCGCGGGAGGGCCTCCTACGAGCAGTACTTC. It encodes CASSESFRGRASYEQYF.

The V call is TRBV7-2, the J call TRBJ2-7; D uncertain. CDR1 is SGHTA, CDR2 FQGNSA, per germline. The CDR3 has 12 amino acids. Trimming left V 2 bases short and J 0 bases short, with 2 bases between. CDR3: CASSLHSYEQYF. CDR3 DNA sequence: TGTGCCAGCAGCTTACACTCCTACGAGCAGTACTTC. The whole variable domain, filled in from reference TRBV7-2 and TRBJ2-7, reads GAGVSQSPSNKVTEKGKDVELRCDPISGHTALYWYRQSLGQGLEFLIYFQGNSAPDKSGLPSDRFSAERTGGSVSTLTIQRTQQEDSAVYLCASSLHSYEQYFGPGTRLTVT.

This clone was picked up a small number of times. This chain uses TRBV30 with TRBJ1-5; the D is unclear. Trimming stripped 4 bases from V and 1 base from J, with 8 bases between. This CDR3 region has 13 residues. The germline V gene encodes CDR1 GTSNPN and CDR2 SVGIG (reference sequence). The CDR3 DNA is TGTGCCTGGAATCAACGGAGCAATCAGCCCCAGCATTTT. This codes for CAWNQRSNQPQHF. Combining the CDR3 with reference TRBV30 and TRBJ1-5 gives the whole variable domain SQTIHQWPATLVQPVGSPLSLECTVEGTSNPNLYWYRQAAGRGLQLLFYSVGIGQISSEVPQNLSASRPQDRQFILSSKKLLLSDSGFYLCAWNQRSNQPQHFGDGTRLSIL.

The chain uses TRBV5-1 and TRBJ2-4, with 10 bases matching TRBD2. The CDR3 has 19 amino acids. The germline gives CDR1 SGHRS, CDR2 YFSETQ. V was pared by 0 bases and J by 5 bases, with 14 bases of the junction left unmatched. DNA of the CDR3: TGCGCCAGCAGCTTGGCCCTGGCATCAACGCTAGCGGGAGAAAACATTCAGTACTTC. It codes for CASSLALASTLAGENIQYF.

The V call is TRBV7-8, the J call TRBJ1-1; D remains ambiguous. CDR3 length: 14 residues. Germline lookup yields CDR1 SGHVS and CDR2 FQNEAQ. Trimming pared 0 bases from V and 4 bases from J, leaving 9 bases between. For the CDR3, the DNA is TGTGCCAGCAGCTTAGCCGAGGTTAGCACTGAAGCTTTCTTT. Its translation: CASSLAEVSTEAFF.

This clone was detected only a few times. The chain combines TRBV18 with TRBJ1-2; D is unresolved. CDR1 KGHSH and CDR2 LQKENI come from the germline V gene. This CDR3 comprises 13 residues. V dropped 2 bases and J dropped 3 bases, with 7 bases sitting between them. This CDR3 is CASSPESDYGYTF. The CDR3 DNA reads TGTGCCAGCTCACCAGAATCAGACTATGGCTACACCTTC. Using reference TRBV18 and TRBJ1-2 for the parts outside the CDR3, the full variable domain is NAGVMQNPRHLVRRRGQEARLRCSPMKGHSHVYWYRQLPEEGLKFMVYLQKENIIDESGMPKERFSAEFPKEGPSILRIQQVVRGDSAAYFCASSPESDYGYTFGSGTRLTVV.

This clone is a singleton in its sample. The J gene is TRBJ2-1, the V gene TRBV6-1; a possible D gene is TRBD1 (6 bases). The V gene lost 3 bases and the J gene lost 5 bases, with 11 bases spanning the gap. The CDR3 totals 14 residues. Germline CDR1 and CDR2: MNHNS and SASEGT. In DNA, the CDR3 is TGTGCCAGCAGTGATGGGACATCCAACAATGAGCAGTTCTTC. Its protein is CASSDGTSNNEQFF.

The rearrangement joins TRBV30 to TRBJ1-4; D not resolved. Trimming stripped 2 bases from V and 6 bases from J, with 7 bases between. Germline V gene lookup returns CDR1 GTSNPN and CDR2 SVGIG (reference sequence). This CDR3 spans 12 amino acids. Here the CDR3 DNA reads TGTGCCTGGAGTCCAAGCGATGAAAAACTGTTTTTT. It yields the protein CAWSPSDEKLFF.

The J gene is TRBJ1-2, the V gene TRBV29-1; D ambiguous. The V and J ends lost 4 bases and 4 bases respectively, with 13 bases between them. This CDR3 is 13 amino acids long. The germline V gene encodes CDR1 SQVTM and CDR2 ANQGSEA. Here the CDR3 DNA reads TGCAGCGTTGTAGGGAGAAACTTCTATGGCTACACCTTC. It yields the protein CSVVGRNFYGYTF.

The V call is TRBV27, the J call TRBJ2-3; tentative D call: TRBD2 (6 bases). From germline, CDR1 is MNHEY and CDR2 SMNVEV (reference sequence). The CDR3 runs 15 residues. V was pared by 3 bases and J by 3 bases, with 13 bases between. The CDR3 is CASSFGLGGTDTQYF. Written as DNA, the CDR3 is TGTGCCAGCAGTTTCGGTCTAGGAGGGACAGATACGCAGTATTTT.

This rearrangement joins TRBV7-3 to TRBJ1-1, with 8 bases that match TRBD1. The V gene's germline CDR1 is SGHTA and CDR2 FQGTGA. The CDR3 has 13 residues. After removal of 8 bases from V and 4 bases from J, the junction contained 6 bases not matched to a gene. CDR3 loop: CASSEQGGTEAFF. For the CDR3, the DNA is TGTGCCAGCTCTGAACAGGGGGGCACTGAAGCTTTCTTT.